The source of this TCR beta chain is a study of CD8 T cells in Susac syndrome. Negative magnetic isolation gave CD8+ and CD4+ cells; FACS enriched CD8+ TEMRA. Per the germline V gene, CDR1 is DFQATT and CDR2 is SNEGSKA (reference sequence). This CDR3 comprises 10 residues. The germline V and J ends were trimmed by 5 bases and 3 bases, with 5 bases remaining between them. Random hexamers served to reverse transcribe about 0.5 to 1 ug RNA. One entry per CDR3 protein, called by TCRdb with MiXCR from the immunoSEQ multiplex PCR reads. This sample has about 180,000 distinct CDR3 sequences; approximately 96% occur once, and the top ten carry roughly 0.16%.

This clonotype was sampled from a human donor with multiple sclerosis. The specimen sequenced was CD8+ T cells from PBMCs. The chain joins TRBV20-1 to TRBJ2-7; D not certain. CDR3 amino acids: CSAAVYEQYF. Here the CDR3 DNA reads TGCAGTGCTGCTGTCTACGAGCAGTACTTC.